These 21 T cell receptor beta chains share one sample of origin, sequenced in a study of shared clonotypes between healthy human individuals. Only in-frame clones appear in the TCRdb table, and some are missing; sequencing was by immunoSEQ multiplex PCR. The sample lists about a million clones, about 80% occurring once. Source material: memory CD4+ T cells sorted from blood. The subset: CD45RA-negative fraction. The receptors were sampled from a man younger than 35 in good health.

This clone was counted between two and nine times. The chain uses TRBV30 and TRBJ1-5, with D unresolved. Germline V CDR1 and CDR2: GTSNPN, SVGIG (reference sequence). Trimming cost V 2 bases and J 4 bases, with 18 bases left between them. The CDR3 is 16 residues long. The CDR3 region has the DNA TGTGCCTGGAGTCCTGCTGGCGGGCAGCCGAATCAGCCCCAGCATTTT. Its translation: CAWSPAGGQPNQPQHF.

This clone was picked up one time. The chain combines TRBV7-9 with TRBJ2-4, with D perhaps assigned TRBD1 or TRBD2 (5 bases each). The CDR3 is 17 residues long. Germline lookup yields CDR1 SEHNR and CDR2 FQNEAQ (reference sequence). V was shortened by 5 bases and J by 0 bases, with 17 bases between the two germline ends. As DNA, the CDR3 is TGTGCCAGCAGCGCGCATGGGACGTTCCTAGCCAAAAACATTCAGTACTTC. This codes for CASSAHGTFLAKNIQYF. The whole variable domain, remainder taken from reference TRBV7-9 and TRBJ2-4, is DTGVSQNPRHKITKRGQNVTFRCDPISEHNRLYWYRQTLGQGPEFLTYFQNEAQLEKSRLLSDRFSAERPKGSFSTLEIQRTEQGDSAMYLCASSAHGTFLAKNIQYFGAGTRLSVL.

V and J are TRBV15 and TRBJ2-5, with 9 bases that match TRBD1. The CDR3 sequence is 14 residues long. V lost 7 bases and J lost 7; bases outside the gene matches: 10. Germline CDR1 LNHNV, CDR2 YYDKDF (reference sequence). CDR3 sequence reads: CATKPGQGERTQYF. DNA of the CDR3: TGTGCCACCAAACCGGGACAGGGCGAGCGGACCCAGTACTTC.

The chain has TRBV29-1 and TRBJ2-7; no firm D call. The germline V and J ends were trimmed by 4 bases and 6 bases, with 10 bases remaining between them. The germline gives CDR1 SQVTM, CDR2 ANQGSEA. This CDR3 comprises 11 residues. The CDR3 bases are TGCAGCGTTGTCCAGGATTTCGAGCAGTACTTC. It encodes CSVVQDFEQYF.

V usage is TRBV6-8 and J usage is TRBJ2-1, with 7 positions matching TRBD1. V gave up 7 bases and J gave up 2 bases; unmatched junction bases: 8. The germline V gene has CDR1 MNHGY and CDR2 SAAAGT. The CDR3 runs to 15 residues. In DNA, the CDR3 is TGTGCCAGCACCTTAAGGGACAGCACCTACAATGAGCAGTTCTTC. Amino acid sequence: CASTLRDSTYNEQFF.

V usage is TRBV10-3 and J usage is TRBJ2-3; 10 nucleotides agree with TRBD1. Germline CDR1 ENHRY, CDR2 SYGVKD. The J segment lost 3 bases and the V segment lost 10 bases, leaving 16 bases of the junction unmatched. The CDR3 is 17 amino acids. CDR3 sequence (DNA): TGTGCCAGCAGGAGTTCCACGGGACAGGGGAGAACAGATACGCAGTATTTT. This encodes CASRSSTGQGRTDTQYF.

V gene TRBV7-2 combines with J gene TRBJ1-2; the D is unclear. Germline CDR1 reads SGHTA; CDR2 reads FQGNSA. V was clipped by 5 bases and J by 4 bases, with 14 bases between them. The CDR3 extends over 14 amino acids. The CDR3 loop is CASSRDSVSYGYTF. CDR3 DNA: TGTGCCAGCAGCCGGGATTCCGTATCCTATGGCTACACCTTC.

The rearrangement links TRBV6-1 to TRBJ1-5; 7 nucleotides align to TRBD1. V lost 8 bases, J lost 3 bases, and 7 bases stayed unmatched. The CDR3 loop spans 14 amino acids. Per the germline V gene, CDR1 is MNHNS and CDR2 is SASEGT. The CDR3 coding sequence is TGTGCCAGCCGTTCGACAGGGTACAATCAGCCCCAGCATTTT. Protein sequence: CASRSTGYNQPQHF.

This chain connects TRBV15 to TRBJ1-5; D might be TRBD1 (5 bases). The CDR3 has 16 amino acids. Germline values: CDR1 LNHNV, CDR2 YYDKDF (reference sequence). V dropped 5 bases and J dropped 6 bases, with 20 bases sitting between them. The CDR3 DNA reads as TGTGCCACCAGCGGAGGAGGCCCCGGGGACGGTCAGCCCCAGCATTTT. It yields the protein CATSGGGPGDGQPQHF.

Concerning this clone: The same CDR3 can be traced to other DNA sequences in this sample. V and J are TRBV18 and TRBJ1-3, with D possibly matching TRBD1 (5 bases). The V end was cut by 6 bases, the J end by 0 bases, with 9 bases between. The CDR3 is 14 amino acids. Germline-derived CDR1 and CDR2 are KGHSH and LQKENI. The CDR3 nucleotides are TGTGCCAGCTCCCCAGGGTCCTCTGGAAACACCATATATTTT. Translated, it gives CASSPGSSGNTIYF.

Regarding this clone: It is unclear where the CDR3 begins or ends on the DNA, so no DNA is shown, and the CDR3 is as TCRdb lists it. The J gene is TRBJ1-5, the V gene TRBV18. 14 amino acids form the CDR3, both terminal residues included. CDR1 is KGHSH and CDR2 is LQKENI in the germline V gene. The CDR3 here is CAYRCSGRNQPQHF.

As to this clone: The CDR3 carries no conserved terminal phenylalanine or tryptophan, so it likely arises from a read error. In DNA form, the CDR3 reads TGCAGCGTCGCCGGGGTTGAAGACTACGAGCAGTACTCC. Amino acids: CSVAGVEDYEQYS. This chain links TRBV29-1 with TRBJ2-7; possibly TRBD2 for D (5 bases). Per germline, CDR1 SQVTM and CDR2 ANQGSEA. The V gene lost 6 bases and the J gene lost 3 bases, with 15 bases spanning the gap. CDR3 length: 13 residues.

Only a few counts were recorded for this clone. The V call is TRBV30, the J call TRBJ1-1; unclear D gene. V dropped 6 bases and J dropped 4 bases, with 15 bases sitting between them. The CDR3 has 13 residues. CDR1 and CDR2 (germline): GTSNPN, SVGIG (reference sequence). CDR3 in amino acids: CACQSQVSTEAFF. CDR3 coding DNA: TGTGCCTGCCAATCCCAAGTGAGCACTGAAGCTTTCTTT.

This clone was counted only a few times. Other DNA sequences in the same sample also yield this CDR3. The rearrangement joins TRBV5-1 to TRBJ2-7; possibly TRBD1 for D (8 bases). This CDR3 spans 15 amino acids. V lost 4 bases and J lost 4, with 18 bases in between. The germline V gene encodes CDR1 SGHRS and CDR2 YFSETQ. The chain's CDR3 is CASSAGQGGLYEQYF. CDR3 in DNA: TGCGCCAGCAGCGCCGGACAGGGAGGGCTTTACGAGCAGTACTTC.

The chain joins TRBV30 to TRBJ1-6, with a tentative D call TRBD1 (6 bases). The germline CDR1 and CDR2 sequences are GTSNPN and SVGIG (reference sequence). Trimming took 2 bases from V and 0 from J, leaving 14 bases between them. CDR3 length: 17 amino acids. This CDR3 is CAWSKDRTSSYNSPLHF. CDR3 bases: TGTGCCTGGAGTAAAGACAGGACGAGCTCCTATAATTCACCCCTCCACTTT.

On this clone: A much larger clonotype is one base distant, so this may be a read error. This sample also contains other DNA sequences that code for the same CDR3. The rearrangement joins TRBV4-1 to TRBJ2-2; D is perhaps TRBD2 (5 bases). This CDR3 has 15 residues. V lost 1 base and J lost 4, with 10 bases in between. Germline V gene sequence: CDR1 MGHRA, CDR2 YSYEKL. CDR3 sequence (DNA): TGCGCCAGCAGCCAAGTGTGGGGAGTCACCGGGGAGCTGTTTTTT. This codes for CASSQVWGVTGELFF.

This clone was detected ten times or more. The V and J genes are TRBV7-9 and TRBJ2-7; 9 bases agree with TRBD2. The trim removed 0 bases at V and 6 bases at J, leaving 9 bases unmatched. The CDR3 consists of 16 residues. Germline V gives CDR1 SEHNR, CDR2 FQNEAQ (reference sequence). The CDR3 coding sequence is TGTGCCAGCAGCTTAGCGCTTTCTAGCGGGATCCGCGAGCAGTACTTC. It encodes CASSLALSSGIREQYF.

This clone was detected only a few times. The J gene is TRBJ1-1, the V gene TRBV2; tentative D call: TRBD1 (6 bases). The V and J ends lost 6 bases and 5 bases respectively, with 16 bases between them. The CDR3 loop spans 14 amino acids. Per germline, CDR1 SNHLY and CDR2 FYNNEI. CDR3: CASSTTGPSTEAFF. In nucleotides, the CDR3 is TGTGCCAGCAGCACGACAGGTCCGTCTACTGAAGCTTTCTTT. The full variable domain, its missing parts supplied by reference TRBV2 and TRBJ1-1, is EPEVTQTPSHQVTQMGQEVILRCVPISNHLYFYWYRQILGQKVEFLVSFYNNEISEKSEIFDDQFSVERPDGSNFTLKIRSTKLEDSAMYFCASSTTGPSTEAFFGQGTRLTVV.

The rearrangement links TRBV14 to TRBJ2-5; D not certain. This CDR3 is 15 amino acids long. Germline assignment: CDR1 SGHDN and CDR2 FVKESK. The V end lost 6 bases, the J end lost 4 bases, and 18 bases lay between the germline ends. The CDR3 nucleotides are TGTGCCAGCAGTCAACGCGTGAGCGTAGTAGAGACCCAGTACTTC. Protein product: CASSQRVSVVETQYF.

V gene TRBV7-9 combines with J gene TRBJ1-2; possible D gene TRBD1, 6 bases. The germline V gene encodes CDR1 SEHNR and CDR2 FQNEAQ (reference sequence). The CDR3 has 16 amino acids. V was shortened by 4 bases and J by 0 bases, with 15 bases between the two germline ends. The CDR3 DNA sequence: TGTGCCAGCAGCTACGGACAGTACTCCGCTAACTATGGCTACACCTTC. Translation: CASSYGQYSANYGYTF.

Concerning this clone itself: The sample carries other DNA sequences with the same CDR3. CDR3 residues: CASSLTSGNYNEQFF. CDR3 nucleotide sequence: TGTGCCAGCAGCCTGACTAGCGGAAACTACAATGAGCAGTTCTTC. The V and J genes are TRBV7-9 and TRBJ2-1, with TRBD2 matching over 9 bases. The J segment lost 3 bases and the V segment lost 5 bases, leaving 5 bases of the junction unmatched. The CDR3 has 15 residues. Germline CDR1 is SEHNR and CDR2 is FQNEAQ (reference sequence).